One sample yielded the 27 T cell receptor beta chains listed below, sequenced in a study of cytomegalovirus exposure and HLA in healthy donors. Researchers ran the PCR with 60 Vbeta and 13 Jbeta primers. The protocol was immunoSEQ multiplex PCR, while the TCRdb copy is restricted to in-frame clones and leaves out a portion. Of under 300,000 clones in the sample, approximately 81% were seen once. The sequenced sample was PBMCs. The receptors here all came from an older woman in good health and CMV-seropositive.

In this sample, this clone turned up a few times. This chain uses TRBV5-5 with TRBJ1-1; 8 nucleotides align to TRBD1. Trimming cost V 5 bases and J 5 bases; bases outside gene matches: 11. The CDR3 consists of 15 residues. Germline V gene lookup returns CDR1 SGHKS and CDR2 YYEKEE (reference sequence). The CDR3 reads CASSWPPGGPTEAFF. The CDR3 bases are TGTGCCAGCAGTTGGCCCCCAGGGGGCCCTACTGAAGCTTTCTTT. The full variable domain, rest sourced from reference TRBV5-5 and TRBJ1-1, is DAGVTQSPTHLIKTRGQQVTLRCSPISGHKSVSWYQQVLGQGPQFIFQYYEKEERGRGNFPDRFSARQFPNYSSELNVNALLLGDSALYLCASSWPPGGPTEAFFGQGTRLTVV.

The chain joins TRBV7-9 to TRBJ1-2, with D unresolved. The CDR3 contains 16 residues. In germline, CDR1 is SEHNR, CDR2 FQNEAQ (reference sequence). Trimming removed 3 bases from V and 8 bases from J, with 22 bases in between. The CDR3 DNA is TGTGCCAGCAGCTTTGTTTTTCCTCGGGAGGGAAAAGGCTACACCTTC. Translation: CASSFVFPREGKGYTF.

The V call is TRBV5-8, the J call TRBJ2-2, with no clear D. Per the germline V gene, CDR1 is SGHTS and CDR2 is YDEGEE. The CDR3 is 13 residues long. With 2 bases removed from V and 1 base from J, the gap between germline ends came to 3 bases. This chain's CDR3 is CASSFQNTGELFF. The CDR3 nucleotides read TGTGCCAGCAGCTTTCAGAACACCGGGGAGCTGTTTTTT. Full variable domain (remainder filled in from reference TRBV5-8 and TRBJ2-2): EAGVTQSPTHLIKTRGQQATLRCSPISGHTSVYWYQQALGLGLQFLLWYDEGEERNRGNFPPRFSGRQFPNYSSELNVNALELEDSALYLCASSFQNTGELFFGEGSRLTVL.

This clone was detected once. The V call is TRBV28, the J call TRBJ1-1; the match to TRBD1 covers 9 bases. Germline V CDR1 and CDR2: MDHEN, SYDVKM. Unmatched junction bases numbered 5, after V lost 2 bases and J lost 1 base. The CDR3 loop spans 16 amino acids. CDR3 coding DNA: TGTGCCAGCAGTTTAATGACAGGGGGAGGGAACACTGAAGCTTTCTTT. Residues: CASSLMTGGGNTEAFF. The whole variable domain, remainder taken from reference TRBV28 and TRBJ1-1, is DVKVTQSSRYLVKRTGEKVFLECVQDMDHENMFWYRQDPGLGLRLIYFSYDVKMKEKGDIPEGYSVSREKKERFSLILESASTNQTSMYLCASSLMTGGGNTEAFFGQGTRLTVV.

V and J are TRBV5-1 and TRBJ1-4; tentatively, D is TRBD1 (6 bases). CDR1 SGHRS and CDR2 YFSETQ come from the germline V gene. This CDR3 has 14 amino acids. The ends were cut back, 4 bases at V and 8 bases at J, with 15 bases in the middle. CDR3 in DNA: TGCGCCAGCAGCCCCGGGACAACTCACGAAAAACTGTTTTTT. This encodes CASSPGTTHEKLFF. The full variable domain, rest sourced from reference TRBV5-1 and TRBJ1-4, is KAGVTQTPRYLIKTRGQQVTLSCSPISGHRSVSWYQQTPGQGLQFLFEYFSETQRNKGNFPGRFSGRQFSNSRSEMNVSTLELGDSALYLCASSPGTTHEKLFFGSGTQLSVL.

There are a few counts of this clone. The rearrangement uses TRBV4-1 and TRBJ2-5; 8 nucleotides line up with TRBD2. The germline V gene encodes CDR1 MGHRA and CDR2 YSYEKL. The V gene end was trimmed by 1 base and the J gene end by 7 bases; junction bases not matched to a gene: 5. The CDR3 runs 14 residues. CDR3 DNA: TGCGCCAGCAGCCAAGGAGCGGGGGAGGGGACCCAGTACTTC. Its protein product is CASSQGAGEGTQYF.

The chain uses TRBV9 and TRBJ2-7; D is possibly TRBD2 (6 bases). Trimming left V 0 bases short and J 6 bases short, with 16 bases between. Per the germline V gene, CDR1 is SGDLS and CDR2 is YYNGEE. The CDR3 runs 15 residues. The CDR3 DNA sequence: TGTGCCAGCAGCGTAGGAGCGGGTAATGAGCGCGAGCAGTACTTC. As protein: CASSVGAGNEREQYF.

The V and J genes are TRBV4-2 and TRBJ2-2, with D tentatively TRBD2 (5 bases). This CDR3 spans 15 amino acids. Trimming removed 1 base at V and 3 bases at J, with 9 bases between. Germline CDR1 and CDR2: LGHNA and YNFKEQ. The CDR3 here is CASSQGNSDTGELFF. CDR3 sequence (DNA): TGTGCCAGCAGCCAAGGGAATAGCGACACCGGGGAGCTGTTTTTT.

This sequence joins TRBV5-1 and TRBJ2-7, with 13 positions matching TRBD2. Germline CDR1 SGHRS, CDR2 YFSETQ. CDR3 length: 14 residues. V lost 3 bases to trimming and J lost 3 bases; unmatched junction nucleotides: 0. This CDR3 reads CASSWTSGSYEQYF. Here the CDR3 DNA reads TGCGCCAGCAGCTGGACTAGCGGGAGCTACGAGCAGTACTTC. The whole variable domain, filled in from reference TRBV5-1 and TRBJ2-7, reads KAGVTQTPRYLIKTRGQQVTLSCSPISGHRSVSWYQQTPGQGLQFLFEYFSETQRNKGNFPGRFSGRQFSNSRSEMNVSTLELGDSALYLCASSWTSGSYEQYFGPGTRLTVT.

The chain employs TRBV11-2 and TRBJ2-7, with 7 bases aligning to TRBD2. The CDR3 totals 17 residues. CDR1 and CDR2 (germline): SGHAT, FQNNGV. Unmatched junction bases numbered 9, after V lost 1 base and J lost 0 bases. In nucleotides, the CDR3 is TGTGCCAGCAGCTTAGGCGGCCTAGCGGATTTCTCCTACGAGCAGTACTTC. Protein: CASSLGGLADFSYEQYF.

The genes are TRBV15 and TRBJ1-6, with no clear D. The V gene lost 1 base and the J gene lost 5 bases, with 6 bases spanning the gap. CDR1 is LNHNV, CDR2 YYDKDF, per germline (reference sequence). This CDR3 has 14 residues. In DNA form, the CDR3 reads TGTGCCACCAGCAGAGCCCAGAATAATTCACCCCTCCACTTT. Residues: CATSRAQNNSPLHF.

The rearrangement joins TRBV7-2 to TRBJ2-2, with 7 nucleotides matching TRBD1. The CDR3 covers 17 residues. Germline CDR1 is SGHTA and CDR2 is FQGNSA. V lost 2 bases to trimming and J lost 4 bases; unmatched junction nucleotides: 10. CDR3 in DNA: TGTGCCAGCAGCTTACTTTCGGGACAGAGGGTCACCGGGGAGCTGTTTTTT. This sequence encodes CASSLLSGQRVTGELFF.

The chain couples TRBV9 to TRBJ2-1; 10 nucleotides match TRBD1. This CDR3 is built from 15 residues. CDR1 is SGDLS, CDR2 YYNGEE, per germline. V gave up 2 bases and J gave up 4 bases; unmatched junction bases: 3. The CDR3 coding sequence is TGTGCCAGCAGCGTCGGGACAGGGGAATACAATGAGCAGTTCTTC. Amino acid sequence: CASSVGTGEYNEQFF.

CDR3: CASSSDRSNTEAFF. In DNA, the CDR3 is TGTGCCAGCAGTTCGGACAGATCGAACACTGAAGCTTTCTTT. This chain uses TRBV7-9 with TRBJ1-1; D possibly corresponds to TRBD1 (6 bases). Germline V gene sequence: CDR1 SEHNR, CDR2 FQNEAQ (reference sequence). The CDR3 covers 14 residues. V was cut by 6 bases and J by 1 base, with 12 bases left in between.

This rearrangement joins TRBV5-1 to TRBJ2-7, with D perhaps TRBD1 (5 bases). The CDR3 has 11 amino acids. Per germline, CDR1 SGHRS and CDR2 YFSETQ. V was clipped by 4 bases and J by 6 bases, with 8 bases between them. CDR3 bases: TGCGCCAGCAGCCGACAGCTCGAGCAGTACTTC. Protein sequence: CASSRQLEQYF.

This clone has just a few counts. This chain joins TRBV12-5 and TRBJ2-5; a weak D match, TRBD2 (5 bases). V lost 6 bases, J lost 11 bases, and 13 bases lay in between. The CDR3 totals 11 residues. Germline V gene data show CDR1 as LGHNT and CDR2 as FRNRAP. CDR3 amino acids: CASGPPWEQYF. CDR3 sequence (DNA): TGTGCTAGTGGACCTCCTTGGGAGCAGTACTTC.

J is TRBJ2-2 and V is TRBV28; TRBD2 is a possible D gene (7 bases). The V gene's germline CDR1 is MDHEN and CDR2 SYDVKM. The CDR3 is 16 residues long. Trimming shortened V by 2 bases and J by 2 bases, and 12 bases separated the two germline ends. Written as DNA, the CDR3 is TGTGCCAGCAGTTTACGGGGGGCTCTTAACACCGGGGAGCTGTTTTTT. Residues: CASSLRGALNTGELFF.

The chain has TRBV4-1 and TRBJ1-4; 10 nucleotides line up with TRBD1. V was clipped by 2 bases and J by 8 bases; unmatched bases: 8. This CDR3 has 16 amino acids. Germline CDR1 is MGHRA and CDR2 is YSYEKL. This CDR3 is CASSQRQGAFGEKLFF. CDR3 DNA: TGCGCCAGCAGCCAAAGACAGGGGGCGTTTGGGGAAAAACTGTTTTTT.

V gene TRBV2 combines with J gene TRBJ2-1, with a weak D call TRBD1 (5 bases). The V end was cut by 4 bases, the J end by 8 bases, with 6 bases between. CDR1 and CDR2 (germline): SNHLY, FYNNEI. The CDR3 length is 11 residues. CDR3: CASSVRDEQFF. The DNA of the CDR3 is TGTGCCAGCAGTGTCAGGGATGAGCAGTTCTTC.

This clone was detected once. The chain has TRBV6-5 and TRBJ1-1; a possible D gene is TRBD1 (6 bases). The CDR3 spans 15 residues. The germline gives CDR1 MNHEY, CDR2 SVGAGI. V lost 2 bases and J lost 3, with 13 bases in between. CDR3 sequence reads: CASSYTGFLDTEAFF. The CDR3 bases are TGTGCCAGCAGTTACACAGGGTTCTTGGACACTGAAGCTTTCTTT.

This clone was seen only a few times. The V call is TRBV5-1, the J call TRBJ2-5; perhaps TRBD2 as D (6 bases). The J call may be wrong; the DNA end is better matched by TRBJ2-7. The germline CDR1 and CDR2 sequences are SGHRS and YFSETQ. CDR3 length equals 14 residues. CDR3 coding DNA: TGCGCCAGCACCCGCGAACTAGCAGGTTACGAGCAGTACTTC. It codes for CASTRELAGYEQYF.

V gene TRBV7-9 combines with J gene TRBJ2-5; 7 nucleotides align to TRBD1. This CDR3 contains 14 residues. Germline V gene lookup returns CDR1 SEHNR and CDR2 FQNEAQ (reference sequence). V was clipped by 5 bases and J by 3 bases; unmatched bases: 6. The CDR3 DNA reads TGTGCCAGCAGCGGCGACAGGGACGAAGAGACCCAGTACTTC. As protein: CASSGDRDEETQYF.

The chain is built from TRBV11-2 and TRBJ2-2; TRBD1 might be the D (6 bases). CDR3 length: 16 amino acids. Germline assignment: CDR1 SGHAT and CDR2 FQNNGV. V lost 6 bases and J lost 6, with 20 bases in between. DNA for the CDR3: TGTGCCAGCAGTTCCCCAGGGCCATCAGGGGCCGGGGAGCTGTTTTTT. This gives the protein CASSSPGPSGAGELFF.

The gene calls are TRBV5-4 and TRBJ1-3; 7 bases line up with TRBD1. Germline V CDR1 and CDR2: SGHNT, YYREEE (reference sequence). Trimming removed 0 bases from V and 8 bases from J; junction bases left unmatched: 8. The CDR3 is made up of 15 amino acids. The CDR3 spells CASSLESGGDDTIYF. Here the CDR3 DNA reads TGTGCCAGCAGCTTGGAGTCAGGGGGAGATGACACCATATATTTT.

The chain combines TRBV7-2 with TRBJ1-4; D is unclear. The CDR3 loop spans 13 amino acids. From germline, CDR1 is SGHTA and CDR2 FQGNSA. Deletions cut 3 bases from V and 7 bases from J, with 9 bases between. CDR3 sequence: CASSLVRGEKLFF. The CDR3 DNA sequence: TGTGCCAGCAGCTTGGTCCGGGGTGAAAAACTGTTTTTT.

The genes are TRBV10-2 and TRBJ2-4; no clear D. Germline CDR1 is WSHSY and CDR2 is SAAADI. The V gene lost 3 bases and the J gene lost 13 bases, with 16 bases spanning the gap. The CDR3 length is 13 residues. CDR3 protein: CASSDSPTTMQYF. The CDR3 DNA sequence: TGCGCCAGCAGTGATAGTCCAACAACTATGCAGTACTTC.

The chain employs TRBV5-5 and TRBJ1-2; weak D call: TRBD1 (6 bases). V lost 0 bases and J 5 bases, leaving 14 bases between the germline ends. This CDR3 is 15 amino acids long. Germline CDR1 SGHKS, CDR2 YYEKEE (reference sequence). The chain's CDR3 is CASSLGSAGAYGYTF. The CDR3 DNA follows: TGTGCCAGCAGCTTGGGTTCGGCAGGGGCTTATGGCTACACCTTC. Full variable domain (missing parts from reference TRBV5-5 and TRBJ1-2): DAGVTQSPTHLIKTRGQQVTLRCSPISGHKSVSWYQQVLGQGPQFIFQYYEKEERGRGNFPDRFSARQFPNYSSELNVNALLLGDSALYLCASSLGSAGAYGYTFGSGTRLTVV.